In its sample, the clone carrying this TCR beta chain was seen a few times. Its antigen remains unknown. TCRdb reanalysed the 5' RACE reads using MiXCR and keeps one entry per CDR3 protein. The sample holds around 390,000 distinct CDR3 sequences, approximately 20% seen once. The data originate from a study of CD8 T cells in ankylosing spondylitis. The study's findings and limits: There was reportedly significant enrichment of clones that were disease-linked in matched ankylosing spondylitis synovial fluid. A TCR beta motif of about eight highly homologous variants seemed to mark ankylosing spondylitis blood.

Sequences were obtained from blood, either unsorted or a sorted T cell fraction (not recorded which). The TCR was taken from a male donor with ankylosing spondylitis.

The CDR3 protein is CASSLDFWREAFRYNEQFF. The CDR3 DNA is TGTGCCAGCAGTTTAGATTTTTGGCGGGAGGCCTTCCGTTACAATGAGCAGTTCTTC. The chain uses TRBV12-3 or TRBV12-4 and TRBJ2-1; 8 bases line up with TRBD2. This CDR3 has 19 residues. Trimming cost V 1 base and J 4 bases; bases outside gene matches: 15.